Below, 5 T cell receptor beta chains from the same sample are listed, as sequenced in a study of T-cell memory formation after mild COVID-19. A single record per CDR3 protein comes from TCRdb applying MiXCR to the 5' RACE reads. Among a few hundred thousand distinct CDR3 sequences listed, 20% to 30% were seen once. The material sequenced was PBMCs or a T cell subset sorted from them (not recorded which). The receptors shown here come from an adult woman who had mild COVID-19 (a few samples of this study predate the infection). Cell type and time point are not known.

This clonotype appeared a few times. This chain joins TRBV29-1 and TRBJ2-7, with D tentatively TRBD1 (5 bases). Per the germline V gene, CDR1 is SQVTM and CDR2 is ANQGSEA. There are 15 residues in the CDR3. Trimming stripped 1 base from V and 3 bases from J, with 16 bases between. The CDR3 DNA follows: TGCAGCGTTGAAGGTGCAGGGTCCTCCCGCTACGAGCAGTACTTC. It translates to CSVEGAGSSRYEQYF.

In nucleotides, the CDR3 is TGTGCCAGCAGCGTAGTTGCCAAGGATTCACCCCTCCACTTT. Translating it yields CASSVVAKDSPLHF. The gene calls are TRBV9 and TRBJ1-6; D ambiguous. The CDR3 consists of 14 residues. Trimming left V 0 bases short and J 8 bases short, with 9 bases between. Germline CDR1 reads SGDLS; CDR2 reads YYNGEE. Variable domain in full (rest from reference TRBV9 and TRBJ1-6): DSGVTQTPKHLITATGQRVTLRCSPRSGDLSVYWYQQSLDQGLQFLIQYYNGEERAKGNILERFSAQQFPDLHSELNLSSLELGDSALYFCASSVVAKDSPLHFGNGTRLTVT.

The chain has TRBV7-9 and TRBJ1-2; 9 bases are a match to TRBD1. From germline, CDR1 is SEHNR and CDR2 FQNEAQ (reference sequence). The CDR3 has 13 amino acids. Trimming took 8 bases from V and 8 from J; bases not matched to a gene: 9. CDR3 region: CASPSQGAQGYTF. The DNA of the CDR3 is TGTGCCAGCCCTTCACAGGGGGCGCAGGGCTACACCTTC.

This clonotype was found a few times. CDR3 nucleotide sequence: TGCAGTGTTAAGCGGGGTCCAGATACGCAGTATTTT. Translated, it gives CSVKRGPDTQYF. J is TRBJ2-3 and V is TRBV20-1; 7 nucleotides match TRBD2. Per the germline V gene, CDR1 is DFQATT and CDR2 is SNEGSKA (reference sequence). The CDR3 is made up of 12 amino acids. V dropped 7 bases and J dropped 4; count of bases not matched to a gene: 5.

V and J are TRBV14 and TRBJ1-6; the D is unclear. Trimming took off 8 bases at V and 9 bases at J, with 14 bases between the two ends. The CDR3 contains 13 residues. Germline assignment: CDR1 SGHDN and CDR2 FVKESK. The CDR3 bases are TGTGCCAGCGGCGGTTATTTGTCTTCACCCCTCCACTTT. Its translation is CASGGYLSSPLHF.